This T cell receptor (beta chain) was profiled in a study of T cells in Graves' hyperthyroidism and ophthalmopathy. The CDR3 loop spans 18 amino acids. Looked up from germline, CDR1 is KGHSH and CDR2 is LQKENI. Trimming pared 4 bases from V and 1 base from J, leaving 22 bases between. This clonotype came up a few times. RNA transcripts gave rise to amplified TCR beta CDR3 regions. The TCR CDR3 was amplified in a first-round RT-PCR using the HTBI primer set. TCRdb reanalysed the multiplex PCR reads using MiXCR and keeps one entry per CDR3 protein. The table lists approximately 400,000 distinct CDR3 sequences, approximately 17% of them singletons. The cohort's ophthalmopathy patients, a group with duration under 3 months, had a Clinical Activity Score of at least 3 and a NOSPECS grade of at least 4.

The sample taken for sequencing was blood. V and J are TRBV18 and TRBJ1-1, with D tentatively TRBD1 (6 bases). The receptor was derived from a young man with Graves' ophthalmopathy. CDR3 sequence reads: CASSLVDRDTFPNTEAFF. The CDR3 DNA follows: TGTGCCAGCTCACTCGTTGATCGGGACACTTTCCCGAACACTGAAGCTTTCTTT. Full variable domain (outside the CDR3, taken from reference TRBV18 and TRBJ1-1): NAGVMQNPRHLVRRRGQEARLRCSPMKGHSHVYWYRQLPEEGLKFMVYLQKENIIDESGMPKERFSAEFPKEGPSILRIQQVVRGDSAAYFCASSLVDRDTFPNTEAFFGQGTRLTVV.